A selection of T cell receptor beta chains follows, all from one sample in a study of T-cell reconstitution after alpha-beta-depleted transplantation in children. TCRdb re-called the PCR reads through MiXCR, storing one row per CDR3 protein. The sample records 450,000 to 600,000 distinct CDR3 sequences, 32% being singletons. The source material was PBMCs from the stem cell graft donor, sampled from the stem cell graft. The receptor set was obtained from a human donor who donated a stem cell graft to a child with aplastic anemia. Both conserved end residues are part of each CDR3. Fields, in order: clone size, V gene, J gene, D gene, CDR3 DNA, CDR3 protein. A D gene is named only where the DNA matches it firmly. The size entry is marked missing in some rows and otherwise reads once, few, many or a size class.

size: .
V: TRBV18
J: TRBJ1-1
D: .
DNA: TGTGCCAGCTCACCATCTATCCAGAACACTGAAGCTTTCTTT
CDR3: CASSPSIQNTEAFF

size: few
V: TRBV24-1
J: TRBJ2-2
D: TRBD2
DNA: TGTGCCACCAGTGATTATGGGAGGGACGGCACCGGGGAGCTGTTTTTT
CDR3: CATSDYGRDGTGELFF

size: .
V: TRBV29-1
J: TRBJ2-3
D: .
DNA: TGCAGCGTTGACGGGGCGGGAAGCACAGATACGCAGTATTTT
CDR3: CSVDGAGSTDTQYF

size: .
V: TRBV9
J: TRBJ2-7
D: TRBD2
DNA: TGTGCCAGCAGCTTTAGCGGGAGTTCCCACGAGCAGTACTTC
CDR3: CASSFSGSSHEQYF

size: .
V: TRBV28
J: TRBJ1-3
D: TRBD1
DNA: TGTGCCAGCAGTTTACCACAGGGGAGGGGAAACACCATATATTTT
CDR3: CASSLPQGRGNTIYF

size: .
V: TRBV5-1
J: TRBJ2-5
D: TRBD2
DNA: TGCGCCAGCCCTCTGATGGGACTAGCGGGAGCGGGAGAGACCCAGTACTTC
CDR3: CASPLMGLAGAGETQYF

size: few
V: TRBV12-3/TRBV12-4
J: TRBJ2-1
D: TRBD2
DNA: TGTGCCAGCAGTTTTGGTGGGATTGGCGGGAGCTCCTACAATGAGCAGTTCTTC
CDR3: CASSFGGIGGSSYNEQFF

size: few
V: TRBV28
J: TRBJ2-2
D: .
DNA: TGTGCCAGCAGTTTCTTAGGGCAGCACACCGGGGAGCTGTTTTTT
CDR3: CASSFLGQHTGELFF

size: .
V: TRBV6-1
J: TRBJ2-7
D: .
DNA: TGTGCCAGCAGCCACTTGACAGGACTTTCCCCCGAGCAGTACTTC
CDR3: CASSHLTGLSPEQYF

size: few
V: TRBV29-1
J: TRBJ1-1
D: .
DNA: TGCAGCGTTGGCTGGCGCGGGAACACTGAAGCTTTCTTT
CDR3: CSVGWRGNTEAFF

size: .
V: TRBV4-3
J: TRBJ1-1
D: .
DNA: TGCGCCAGCAGCCAAGATGCCGTCGGCAGGGGTGGGGCGTGGGCTTTCTTT
CDR3: CASSQDAVGRGGAWAFF

size: .
V: TRBV13
J: TRBJ2-1
D: TRBD2
DNA: TGTGCCAGCAGCTTAGGAAGCGGGGATTACAATGAGCAGTTCTTC
CDR3: CASSLGSGDYNEQFF

size: .
V: TRBV28
J: TRBJ2-5
D: TRBD2
DNA: TGTGCCAGCAGTTTATATCCGCGGCCTAGTTCACCCGGGAGGAAGACCCAGTACTTC
CDR3: CASSLYPRPSSPGRKTQYF

size: .
V: TRBV5-4
J: TRBJ1-2
D: TRBD1
DNA: TGTGCCAGCAGCTTGTCCGGACAGGGAATCGACTATGGCTACACCTTC
CDR3: CASSLSGQGIDYGYTF

size: .
V: TRBV4-1
J: TRBJ1-1
D: TRBD1
DNA: TGCGCCAGCAGCCAAGATCAGGGGGTGGGCGCTTTCTTT
CDR3: CASSQDQGVGAFF

size: .
V: TRBV30
J: TRBJ2-4
D: .
DNA: TGTGCCTGGAGGGACACTGCGGGACCCTTAGCCAAAAACATTCAGTACTTC
CDR3: CAWRDTAGPLAKNIQYF

size: .
V: TRBV25-1
J: TRBJ1-1
D: .
DNA: TGTGCCAGCAGGGACACCCCCAGGGGCACTGAAGCTTTCTTT
CDR3: CASRDTPRGTEAFF

size: few
V: TRBV7-8
J: TRBJ1-6
D: .
DNA: TGTGCCAGCAGCTTAGTTGGTCGGGTTTCAGGTTCACCCCTCCACTTT
CDR3: CASSLVGRVSGSPLHF

size: .
V: TRBV28
J: TRBJ1-2
D: TRBD1
DNA: TGTGCCAGCAGTCTCCAACCTGGGACAGGGATCTATGGCTACACCTTC
CDR3: CASSLQPGTGIYGYTF

size: .
V: TRBV5-6
J: TRBJ2-1
D: .
DNA: TGTGCCAGCAGCCCGGAACGACCCGCTCACAATGAGCAGTTCTTC
CDR3: CASSPERPAHNEQFF

size: .
V: TRBV29-1
J: TRBJ1-5
D: .
DNA: TGCAGCGTTGATCTCCAGGGGCTAAGCAATCAGCCCCAGCATTTT
CDR3: CSVDLQGLSNQPQHF

size: few
V: TRBV6-5
J: TRBJ2-5
D: .
DNA: TGTGCCAGCAGTTTTAGGCGGCGAGAGACCCAGTACTTC
CDR3: CASSFRRRETQYF

size: few
V: TRBV27
J: TRBJ2-1
D: .
DNA: TGTGCCAGCAGAGCAGGGGGGGCGCCCTACAATGAGCAGTTCTTC
CDR3: CASRAGGAPYNEQFF

size: .
V: TRBV5-1
J: TRBJ2-3
D: TRBD1
DNA: TGCGCCAGCAGCTCTCGACAGGGGGCATCCACAGATACGCAGTATTTT
CDR3: CASSSRQGASTDTQYF

size: few
V: TRBV25-1
J: TRBJ2-3
D: .
DNA: TGTGCCAGCAGTGGGGCAGATACGCAGTATTTT
CDR3: CASSGADTQYF

size: .
V: TRBV20-1
J: TRBJ2-6
D: .
DNA: TGCAGTGCTCAACAACAGGGAATCTGGGGCTCTGGGGCCAACGTCCTGACTTTC
CDR3: CSAQQQGIWGSGANVLTF

size: .
V: TRBV5-6
J: TRBJ2-1
D: TRBD2
DNA: TGTGCCAGCAGCTTCAGGGCTAGCGGGCCATTCGAGAATAATGAGCAGTTCTTC
CDR3: CASSFRASGPFENNEQFF

size: .
V: TRBV7-9
J: TRBJ2-7
D: TRBD1
DNA: TGTGCCAGCAGCTCACCGGGACAGGGTTCCCACGAGCAGTACTTC
CDR3: CASSSPGQGSHEQYF

size: many
V: TRBV7-2
J: TRBJ1-1
D: .
DNA: TGTGCCAGCAGCTCGACCTCTTGGGGACCGTACGAAGCTTTCTTT
CDR3: CASSSTSWGPYEAFF

size: .
V: TRBV20-1
J: TRBJ2-4
D: .
DNA: TGCAGTGCTAGAGATCCCGCCAAAAACATTCAGTACTTC
CDR3: CSARDPAKNIQYF

size: .
V: TRBV20-1
J: TRBJ1-1
D: TRBD1
DNA: TGCAGTGCTAGAGAACAGGGGGCGAACACTGAAGCTTTCTTT
CDR3: CSAREQGANTEAFF

size: .
V: TRBV19
J: TRBJ2-5
D: TRBD2
DNA: TGTGCCAGTAGTACGCGGACTAGCGGGAGGCGAGAGACCCAGTACTTC
CDR3: CASSTRTSGRRETQYF

size: .
V: TRBV12-3/TRBV12-4
J: TRBJ1-2
D: .
DNA: TGTGCCAGCAGTCTAGACTCCGGGCCGGCGGCTCATGGCTACACCTTC
CDR3: CASSLDSGPAAHGYTF

size: .
V: TRBV28
J: TRBJ1-1
D: .
DNA: TGTGCCAGCAGTTCCGGACACCGCACTGAAGCTTTCTTT
CDR3: CASSSGHRTEAFF

size: few
V: TRBV7-9
J: TRBJ1-1
D: .
DNA: TGTGCCAGCAGCCCACGGAGCGCAGGGACGAACACTGAAGCTTTCTTT
CDR3: CASSPRSAGTNTEAFF

size: .
V: TRBV7-8
J: TRBJ2-1
D: TRBD2
DNA: TGTGCCAGCAGCCATAGGGGGACTAGCGGGGATGAGCAGTTCTTC
CDR3: CASSHRGTSGDEQFF

size: .
V: TRBV20-1
J: TRBJ1-1
D: .
DNA: TGCAGTGCTAGAGATCCGCAGGGAGCGTTCAGGGCAAACACTGAAGCTTTCTTT
CDR3: CSARDPQGAFRANTEAFF

size: few
V: TRBV12-3/TRBV12-4
J: TRBJ1-5
D: .
DNA: TGTGCCAGCAGTTTAGCATGGCGCAATCAGCCCCAGCATTTT
CDR3: CASSLAWRNQPQHF

size: .
V: TRBV29-1
J: TRBJ2-7
D: .
DNA: TGCAGCGTGGACATATCGTCGGGGACCCGACGGTACTTC
CDR3: CSVDISSGTRRYF

size: .
V: TRBV6-2/TRBV6-3
J: TRBJ2-1
D: TRBD2
DNA: TGTGCCAGCAGTTACTACGGGAGGGCGAACAATGAGCAGTTCTTC
CDR3: CASSYYGRANNEQFF

size: .
V: TRBV27
J: TRBJ2-2
D: .
DNA: TGTGCCAGCTGGGGGGAAGACAGCGGGGAGCTGTTTTTT
CDR3: CASWGEDSGELFF

size: .
V: TRBV6-5
J: TRBJ1-5
D: TRBD1
DNA: TGTGCCAGCCAATTGCGGACAGGGTACAATCAGCCCCAGCATTTT
CDR3: CASQLRTGYNQPQHF

size: few
V: TRBV19
J: TRBJ1-2
D: .
DNA: TGTGCCAGTAGTATTTCGGAAAGTGGGGTTTATGGCTACACCTTC
CDR3: CASSISESGVYGYTF

size: .
V: TRBV19
J: TRBJ2-5
D: .
DNA: TGTGCCAGTAGTACTACCTCAGGGACAATACAAGAGACCCAGTACTTC
CDR3: CASSTTSGTIQETQYF

size: few
V: TRBV18
J: TRBJ2-7
D: .
DNA: TGTGCCAGCTCACGAAAGGGACTGGACGAGCAGTACTTC
CDR3: CASSRKGLDEQYF

size: .
V: TRBV2
J: TRBJ1-5
D: .
DNA: TGTGCCAGCTCGTTCTGGGGGCGCGACGATCAGCCCCAGCATTTT
CDR3: CASSFWGRDDQPQHF

size: .
V: TRBV7-2
J: TRBJ1-2
D: .
DNA: TGTGCCAGCAGCGCGGACAGCCTAAACTATGGCTACACCTTC
CDR3: CASSADSLNYGYTF

size: .
V: TRBV11-1
J: TRBJ2-6
D: .
DNA: TGTGCCAGCAGCTCCGAGACAGGTACCCTCCTCGGGGCCAACGTCCTGACTTTC
CDR3: CASSSETGTLLGANVLTF

size: many
V: TRBV6-6
J: TRBJ2-7
D: .
DNA: TGTGCCAGCAGCGGGAGCTCCTACGAGCAGTACTTC
CDR3: CASSGSSYEQYF

size: .
V: TRBV27
J: TRBJ2-1
D: TRBD2
DNA: TGTGCCAGCACCGGAGGGACTAGCGGAGGCAATGAGCAGTTCTTC
CDR3: CASTGGTSGGNEQFF

size: .
V: TRBV19
J: TRBJ2-5
D: TRBD1
DNA: TGTGCCAGTAGTAGGTTGTTTGGGACAGAAGAGACCCAGTACTTC
CDR3: CASSRLFGTEETQYF

size: few
V: TRBV24-1
J: TRBJ1-1
D: .
DNA: TGTGCCACCAGTGATGGGGCCCTCGGAACTGAAGCTTTCTTT
CDR3: CATSDGALGTEAFF

size: .
V: TRBV12-3/TRBV12-4
J: TRBJ2-2
D: TRBD1
DNA: TGTGCCAGCAGGCCTACGACAGGGGGCGGCGGGGAGCTGTTTTTT
CDR3: CASRPTTGGGGELFF

size: .
V: TRBV25-1
J: TRBJ2-2
D: .
DNA: TGTGCCAGCAGCGGGGGCGGCAGGGGGGACACCGGGGAGCTGTTTTTT
CDR3: CASSGGGRGDTGELFF

size: .
V: TRBV6-1
J: TRBJ2-3
D: .
DNA: TGTGCCAGCAGAGCTTCTTTGGTCTCAGATACGCAGTATTTT
CDR3: CASRASLVSDTQYF